These T cell receptor beta chains were read from a single sample in a study of blood T cell repertoires in COVID-19. Sequencing was performed with immunoSEQ multiplex PCR; in TCRdb, only in-frame clones are kept and a portion is missing. Of roughly 500,000 clones listed, about 88% are singletons. The sequenced material came from peripheral blood. The receptors were sampled from a man aged 18 to 30 with COVID-19, enrolled during active disease. Both conserved end residues are part of each CDR3. Each record gives: clone size, V gene, D gene, J gene, CDR3 protein, CDR3 DNA. The D gene is left open where the match is weak. A clone size is listed for some rows: how often the clone was seen (once, few, many), or a class if it is expanded.

clone size: -; V gene: TRBV10-1; D gene: TRBD2; J gene: TRBJ2-1; CDR3 protein: CASQAGGTNEQFF; CDR3 DNA: TGCGCCTCCCAAGCGGGAGGCACCAATGAGCAGTTCTTC
clone size: -; V gene: TRBV19; D gene: -; J gene: TRBJ1-5; CDR3 protein: CASSIGSRGNQPQHF; CDR3 DNA: TGTGCCAGTAGTATAGGCAGTCGCGGGAACCAGCCCCAGCATTTT
clone size: -; V gene: TRBV20-1; D gene: -; J gene: TRBJ2-7; CDR3 protein: CSASQAAWVEQYF; CDR3 DNA: TGCAGTGCTAGTCAGGCAGCTTGGGTCGAGCAGTACTTC
clone size: -; V gene: TRBV6-5; D gene: -; J gene: TRBJ1-2; CDR3 protein: CASSYEGRMSGYTF; CDR3 DNA: TGTGCCAGCAGTTATGAGGGAAGGATGAGTGGCTACACCTTC
clone size: -; V gene: TRBV5-5; D gene: -; J gene: TRBJ2-2; CDR3 protein: CAGGSPDTGELFF; CDR3 DNA: TGTGCCGGAGGGTCACCGGACACCGGGGAGCTGTTTTTT
clone size: -; V gene: TRBV27; D gene: TRBD2; J gene: TRBJ2-3; CDR3 protein: CASSFLAGVTDTQYF; CDR3 DNA: TGTGCCAGCAGTTTTCTAGCGGGGGTCACAGATACGCAGTATTTT
clone size: -; V gene: TRBV7-9; D gene: TRBD2; J gene: TRBJ2-3; CDR3 protein: CASSLEVSGKGVEQYF; CDR3 DNA: TGTGCCAGCAGCTTAGAGGTTAGCGGGAAGGGCGTGGAGCAGTATTTT
clone size: -; V gene: TRBV28; D gene: TRBD2; J gene: TRBJ2-5; CDR3 protein: CASKIGTSGGETQYF; CDR3 DNA: TGTGCCAGCAAGATCGGGACTAGCGGGGGGGAGACCCAGTACTTC
clone size: -; V gene: TRBV6-7; D gene: TRBD1; J gene: TRBJ2-7; CDR3 protein: CASSYPPGTGGAYEQYF; CDR3 DNA: TGTGCCAGCAGTTACCCTCCCGGGACAGGGGGCGCCTACGAGCAGTACTTC
clone size: -; V gene: TRBV20-1; D gene: TRBD1; J gene: TRBJ1-2; CDR3 protein: CSASRPQGANYGYTF; CDR3 DNA: TGCAGTGCTAGTCGCCCTCAGGGGGCGAACTATGGCTACACCTTC
clone size: -; V gene: TRBV5-4; D gene: -; J gene: TRBJ2-7; CDR3 protein: CASSLGEQDSYEQYF; CDR3 DNA: TGTGCCAGCAGCTTGGGAGAACAGGACTCCTACGAGCAGTACTTC
clone size: once; V gene: TRBV5-6; D gene: -; J gene: TRBJ2-3; CDR3 protein: CASSLVAGTDTQYF; CDR3 DNA: TGTGCCAGCAGCTTGGTGGCCGGCACAGATACGCAGTATTTT
clone size: -; V gene: TRBV7-9; D gene: -; J gene: TRBJ2-7; CDR3 protein: CASSFRGSSYEQYF; CDR3 DNA: TGTGCCAGCAGCTTTAGGGGGTCCTCCTACGAGCAGTACTTC
clone size: -; V gene: TRBV6-5; D gene: -; J gene: TRBJ2-7; CDR3 protein: CASSYTRDYEQYF; CDR3 DNA: TGTGCCAGCAGTTACACCCGGGACTACGAGCAGTACTTC
clone size: -; V gene: TRBV9; D gene: TRBD2; J gene: TRBJ2-3; CDR3 protein: CASSATSSRDTQYF; CDR3 DNA: TGTGCCAGCAGCGCGACTAGCTCACGGGATACGCAGTATTTT
clone size: -; V gene: TRBV4-1; D gene: TRBD1; J gene: TRBJ2-7; CDR3 protein: CASSPVGGQGISYEQYF; CDR3 DNA: TGCGCCAGCAGCCCGGTCGGTGGACAGGGAATCTCCTACGAGCAGTACTTC
clone size: -; V gene: TRBV21-1; D gene: -; J gene: TRBJ2-7; CDR3 protein: CASSKGRLAGASYEQYF; CDR3 DNA: TGTGCCAGCAGCAAAGGTAGGCTAGCGGGGGCGTCCTACGAGCAGTACTTC
clone size: -; V gene: TRBV7-9; D gene: -; J gene: TRBJ2-3; CDR3 protein: CASSLAQGVAVDTQYF; CDR3 DNA: TGTGCCAGCAGCTTAGCGCAAGGGGTAGCAGTAGATACGCAGTATTTT
clone size: -; V gene: TRBV12-5; D gene: TRBD1; J gene: TRBJ1-4; CDR3 protein: CASGPPPGQGKGEKLFF; CDR3 DNA: TGTGCTAGTGGTCCACCTCCGGGACAGGGGAAGGGAGAAAAACTGTTTTTT
clone size: few; V gene: TRBV29-1; D gene: -; J gene: TRBJ1-2; CDR3 protein: CSVEAGANYGYTF; CDR3 DNA: TGCAGCGTTGAGGCCGGAGCTAACTATGGCTACACCTTC
clone size: few; V gene: TRBV6-2/TRBV6-3; D gene: TRBD1; J gene: TRBJ1-5; CDR3 protein: CASSYDRATHQPQHF; CDR3 DNA: TGTGCCAGCAGTTACGACAGGGCCACCCATCAGCCCCAGCATTTT
clone size: -; V gene: TRBV28; D gene: -; J gene: TRBJ2-7; CDR3 protein: CASSPVMGLYEQYF; CDR3 DNA: TGTGCCAGCAGTCCCGTTATGGGACTCTACGAGCAGTACTTC
clone size: -; V gene: TRBV5-1; D gene: -; J gene: TRBJ2-7; CDR3 protein: CASSLEPGIYEQYF; CDR3 DNA: TGCGCCAGCAGCTTGGAACCGGGGATCTACGAGCAGTACTTC
clone size: -; V gene: TRBV6-5; D gene: TRBD1; J gene: TRBJ2-2; CDR3 protein: CASKGTGGFGELFF; CDR3 DNA: TGTGCCAGCAAGGGTACAGGGGGTTTCGGGGAGCTGTTTTTT
clone size: -; V gene: TRBV7-9; D gene: -; J gene: TRBJ1-1; CDR3 protein: CASSARENTEAFF; CDR3 DNA: TGTGCCAGCAGCGCCAGGGAGAACACTGAAGCTTTCTTT
clone size: -; V gene: TRBV11-3; D gene: TRBD1; J gene: TRBJ2-2; CDR3 protein: CASSTGTAGNTGELFF; CDR3 DNA: TGTGCCAGCAGCACCGGGACAGCCGGTAACACCGGGGAGCTGTTTTTT
clone size: -; V gene: TRBV3-1/TRBV3-2; D gene: TRBD2; J gene: TRBJ2-3; CDR3 protein: CASSQGTSGSVRTDTQYF; CDR3 DNA: TGTGCCAGCAGCCAAGGGACTAGCGGGAGTGTTCGGACAGATACGCAGTATTTT
clone size: -; V gene: TRBV15; D gene: -; J gene: TRBJ2-7; CDR3 protein: CATSRDLNSGGGQYF; CDR3 DNA: TGTGCCACCAGCAGAGATCTGAATAGCGGCGGCGGGCAGTACTTC
clone size: -; V gene: TRBV19; D gene: -; J gene: TRBJ1-6; CDR3 protein: CASSISPDSPLHF; CDR3 DNA: TGTGCCAGTAGTATTTCACCAGATTCACCCCTCCACTTT
clone size: -; V gene: TRBV19; D gene: -; J gene: TRBJ1-1; CDR3 protein: CASSTPWGSENTEAFF; CDR3 DNA: TGTGCCAGTAGTACCCCGTGGGGCAGTGAGAACACTGAAGCTTTCTTT
clone size: -; V gene: TRBV27; D gene: -; J gene: TRBJ2-7; CDR3 protein: CASLIFDRDYEQYF; CDR3 DNA: TGTGCCAGCCTAATTTTCGACAGAGACTACGAGCAGTACTTC
clone size: -; V gene: TRBV30; D gene: TRBD1; J gene: TRBJ1-2; CDR3 protein: CAWTKQGNYGYTF; CDR3 DNA: TGTGCCTGGACAAAACAGGGGAACTATGGCTACACCTTC
clone size: -; V gene: TRBV11-3; D gene: -; J gene: TRBJ1-1; CDR3 protein: CASSLGTKDSEVAFF; CDR3 DNA: TGTGCCAGCAGCTTAGGAACGAAGGACAGCGAGGTGGCTTTCTTT
clone size: once; V gene: TRBV3-1/TRBV3-2; D gene: TRBD1; J gene: TRBJ1-2; CDR3 protein: CASSPGQGYGYTF; CDR3 DNA: TGTGCCAGCAGCCCGGGACAGGGATACGGCTACACCTTC
clone size: -; V gene: TRBV2; D gene: TRBD2; J gene: TRBJ2-3; CDR3 protein: CASSKLALGLAGGQDTQYF; CDR3 DNA: TGTGCCAGCAGTAAACTTGCCCTAGGACTAGCGGGGGGGCAGGATACGCAGTATTTT
clone size: -; V gene: TRBV7-8; D gene: -; J gene: TRBJ2-1; CDR3 protein: CASSPRRNEQFF; CDR3 DNA: TGTGCCAGCAGCCCCAGAAGAAATGAGCAGTTCTTC
clone size: once; V gene: TRBV27; D gene: -; J gene: TRBJ2-4; CDR3 protein: CASSLSGADIQYF; CDR3 DNA: TGTGCCAGCAGTTTATCTGGGGCGGACATTCAGTACTTC